The following is a T cell receptor (beta chain) sequence with its context. What it binds is unknown. CD4+ cells yielded CD45RA+ naive and CD45RA-negative memory subsets. The sample comes from a study of shared clonotypes between healthy human individuals. Whole-study results and caveats: Clonotypes shared by all four donors outscored non-shared clonotypes in generation probability. What rarefaction showed was incomplete sorted-subset sequencing despite large depth.

How the authors handled the data: ImmunoSEQ output held junction-only sequences without quality scores, so filtering differed. Assay: immunoSEQ multiplex PCR; the TCRdb copy retains only in-frame clones and omits some. V and J calls and clone size come straight from that table; D and trimming were deduced from the DNA. Found here are about 2.4 million clones, roughly nine tenths of them singletons; the top ten hold about 0.13%. Germline V lookup: CDR1 LNHDA, CDR2 SQIVND (reference sequence). The V segment lost 7 bases and the J segment 5 bases; nucleotides outside the gene matches: 10. The CDR3 spans 15 residues.

The chain recombines TRBV19 with TRBJ2-2, with TRBD1 identical over 7 bases. Input material: naive CD4+ T cells sorted from blood. Specified subset: CD45RA+ positively selected. The receptor comes from a man aged 18 to 30 in good health. The DNA for the CDR3 is TGTGCCAGTACCCAAAGACAGGGTAGGACCGGGGAGCTGTTTTTT. It is translated as CASTQRQGRTGELFF.